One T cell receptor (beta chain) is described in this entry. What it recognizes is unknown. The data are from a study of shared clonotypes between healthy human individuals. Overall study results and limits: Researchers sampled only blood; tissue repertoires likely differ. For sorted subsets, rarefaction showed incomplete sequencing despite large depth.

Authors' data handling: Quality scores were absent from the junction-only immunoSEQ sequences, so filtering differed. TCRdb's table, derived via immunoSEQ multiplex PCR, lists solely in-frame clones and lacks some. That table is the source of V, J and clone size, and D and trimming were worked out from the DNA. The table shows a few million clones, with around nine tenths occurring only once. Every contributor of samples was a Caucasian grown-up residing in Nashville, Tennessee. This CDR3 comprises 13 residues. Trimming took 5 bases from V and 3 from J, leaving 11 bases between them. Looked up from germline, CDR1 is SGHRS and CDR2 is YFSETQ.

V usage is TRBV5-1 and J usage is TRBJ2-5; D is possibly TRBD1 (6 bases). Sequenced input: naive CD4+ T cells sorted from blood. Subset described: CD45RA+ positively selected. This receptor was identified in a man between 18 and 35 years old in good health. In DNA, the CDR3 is TGCGCCAGCAGTCAGCAGGGGAAAGAGACCCAGTACTTC. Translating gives CASSQQGKETQYF.